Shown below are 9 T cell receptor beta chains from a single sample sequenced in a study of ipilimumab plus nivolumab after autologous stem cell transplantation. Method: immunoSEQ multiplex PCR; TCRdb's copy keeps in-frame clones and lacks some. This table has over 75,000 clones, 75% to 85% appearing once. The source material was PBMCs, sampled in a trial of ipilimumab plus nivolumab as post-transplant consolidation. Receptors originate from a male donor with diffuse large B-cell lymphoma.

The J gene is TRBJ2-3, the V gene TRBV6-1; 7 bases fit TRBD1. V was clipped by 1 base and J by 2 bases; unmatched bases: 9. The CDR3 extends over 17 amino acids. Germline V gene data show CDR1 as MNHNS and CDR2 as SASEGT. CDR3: CASSEEYRGRATDTQYF. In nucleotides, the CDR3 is TGTGCCAGCAGTGAAGAATACAGGGGACGTGCCACAGATACGCAGTATTTT.

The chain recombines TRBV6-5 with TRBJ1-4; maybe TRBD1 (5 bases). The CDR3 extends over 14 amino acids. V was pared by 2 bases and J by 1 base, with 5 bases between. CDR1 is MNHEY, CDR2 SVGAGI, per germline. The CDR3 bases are TGTGCCAGCAGTTACAGGGGAACTAATGAAAAACTGTTTTTT. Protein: CASSYRGTNEKLFF.

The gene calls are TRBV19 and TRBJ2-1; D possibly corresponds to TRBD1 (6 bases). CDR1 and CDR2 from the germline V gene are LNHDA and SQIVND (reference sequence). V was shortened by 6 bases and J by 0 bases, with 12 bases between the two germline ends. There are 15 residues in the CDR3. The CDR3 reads CASRTDRSSYNEQFF. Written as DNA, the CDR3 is TGTGCCAGTAGGACCGACAGGAGCTCCTACAATGAGCAGTTCTTC.

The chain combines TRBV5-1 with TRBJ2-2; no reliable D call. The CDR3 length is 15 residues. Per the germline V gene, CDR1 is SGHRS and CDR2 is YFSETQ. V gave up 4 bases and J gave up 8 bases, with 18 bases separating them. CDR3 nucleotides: TGCGCCAGCAGCGCTGGTACGGGTACCTGGGGGGAGCTGTTTTTT. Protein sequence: CASSAGTGTWGELFF.

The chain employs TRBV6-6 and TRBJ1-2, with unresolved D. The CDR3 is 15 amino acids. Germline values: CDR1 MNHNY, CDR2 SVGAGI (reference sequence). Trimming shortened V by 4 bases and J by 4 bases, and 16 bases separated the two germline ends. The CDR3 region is CASSSQRLTSYGYTF. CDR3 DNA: TGTGCCAGCAGTTCCCAACGACTGACGAGCTATGGCTACACCTTC.

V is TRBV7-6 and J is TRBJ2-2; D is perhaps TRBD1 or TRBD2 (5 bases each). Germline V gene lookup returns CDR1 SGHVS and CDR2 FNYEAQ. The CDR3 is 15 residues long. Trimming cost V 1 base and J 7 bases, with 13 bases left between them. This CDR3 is CASSLGSQRGGELFF. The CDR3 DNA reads TGTGCCAGCAGCTTAGGGTCTCAGAGGGGCGGGGAGCTGTTTTTT.

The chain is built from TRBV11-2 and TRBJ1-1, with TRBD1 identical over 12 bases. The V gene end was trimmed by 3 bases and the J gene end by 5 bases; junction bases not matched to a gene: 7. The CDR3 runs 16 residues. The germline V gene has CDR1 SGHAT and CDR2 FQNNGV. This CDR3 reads CASSFGTGGAGTEAFF. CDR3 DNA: TGTGCCAGCAGCTTTGGGACAGGGGGCGCGGGGACTGAAGCTTTCTTT. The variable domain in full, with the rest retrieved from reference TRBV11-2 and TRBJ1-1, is EAGVAQSPRYKIIEKRQSVAFWCNPISGHATLYWYQQILGQGPKLLIQFQNNGVVDDSQLPKDRFSAERLKGVDSTLKIQPAKLEDSAVYLCASSFGTGGAGTEAFFGQGTRLTVV.

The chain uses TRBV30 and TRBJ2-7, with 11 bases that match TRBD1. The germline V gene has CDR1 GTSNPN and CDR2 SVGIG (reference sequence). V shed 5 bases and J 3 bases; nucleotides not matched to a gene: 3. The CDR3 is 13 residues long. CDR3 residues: CAWLDRGHYEQYF. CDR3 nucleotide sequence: TGTGCCTGGCTGGACAGGGGGCACTACGAGCAGTACTTC. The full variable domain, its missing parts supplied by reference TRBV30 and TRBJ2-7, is SQTIHQWPATLVQPVGSPLSLECTVEGTSNPNLYWYRQAAGRGLQLLFYSVGIGQISSEVPQNLSASRPQDRQFILSSKKLLLSDSGFYLCAWLDRGHYEQYFGPGTRLTVT.

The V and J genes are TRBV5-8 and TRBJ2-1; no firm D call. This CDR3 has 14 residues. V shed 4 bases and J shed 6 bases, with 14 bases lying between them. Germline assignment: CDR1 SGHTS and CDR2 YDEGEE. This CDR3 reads CASSPGPVGNEQFF. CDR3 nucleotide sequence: TGTGCCAGCAGCCCCGGGCCTGTCGGCAATGAGCAGTTCTTC.